A single sample is the source of the 21 T cell receptor beta chains below, sequenced in a study of cytomegalovirus exposure and HLA in healthy donors. Using immunoSEQ multiplex PCR, the repertoire was profiled, and TCRdb retains in-frame clones only, with some absent. The sample carries about 240,000 clones, about 86% recorded once. Sequenced material: PBMCs. These receptor sequences come from a woman in her twenties or thirties in good health and CMV-seropositive.

The V gene is TRBV7-9, the J gene TRBJ1-1; D remains unclear. Looked up from germline, CDR1 is SEHNR and CDR2 is FQNEAQ (reference sequence). The V and J ends lost 2 bases and 5 bases respectively, with 9 bases between them. This CDR3 is built from 13 residues. The CDR3: CASSLNSLTEAFF. CDR3 in DNA: TGTGCCAGCAGCTTAAACAGCCTTACTGAAGCTTTCTTT.

The CDR3 reads CASSLGRRTPKDEQYF. The CDR3 nucleotides read TGCGCCAGCAGCTTGGGGCGTCGGACTCCCAAGGACGAGCAGTACTTC. V usage is TRBV5-1 and J usage is TRBJ2-7; D possibly corresponds to TRBD2 (5 bases). V was pared by 0 bases and J by 5 bases, with 18 bases between. The CDR3 extends over 16 amino acids. Germline V gene lookup returns CDR1 SGHRS and CDR2 YFSETQ.

The chain is built from TRBV5-6 and TRBJ2-3; 9 bases fit TRBD2. Trimming at V came to 7 bases and at J to 1 base, leaving 4 bases not matched to a gene. This CDR3 has 14 residues. The germline gives CDR1 SGHDT, CDR2 YYEEEE. CDR3 residues: CASHSGSGTDTQYF. In nucleotides, the CDR3 is TGTGCCAGCCATAGCGGGAGTGGCACAGATACGCAGTATTTT. Combining the CDR3 with reference TRBV5-6 and TRBJ2-3 gives the whole variable domain DAGVTQSPTHLIKTRGQQVTLRCSPKSGHDTVSWYQQALGQGPQFIFQYYEEEERQRGNFPDRFSGHQFPNYSSELNVNALLLGDSALYLCASHSGSGTDTQYFGPGTRLTVL.

This clone was counted many times. The chain combines TRBV19 with TRBJ2-7; the match to TRBD2 covers 15 bases. J was trimmed by 2 bases and V by 4 bases; bases with no gene match: 0. There are 15 residues in the CDR3. Per the germline V gene, CDR1 is LNHDA and CDR2 is SQIVND (reference sequence). CDR3 in amino acids: CASSRTSGRAYEQYF. The CDR3 DNA reads as TGTGCCAGTAGTAGGACTAGCGGGAGGGCCTACGAGCAGTACTTC.

The chain has TRBV16 and TRBJ2-3; D is unclear. With 0 bases removed from V and 2 bases from J, the gap between germline ends came to 3 bases. Germline loops: CDR1 KGHSY, CDR2 FQNENV. The CDR3 contains 13 residues. The CDR3 DNA reads TGTGCCAGCAGCCAATCTAACACAGATACGCAGTATTTT. This sequence encodes CASSQSNTDTQYF.

To note about this clone: At one boundary the junction diverges from the germline segment, which might be a read error. The V and J genes are TRBV7-7 and TRBJ2-5; 8 nucleotides match TRBD2. This CDR3 contains 14 residues. Germline V gives CDR1 SSHAT, CDR2 FNYEAQ (reference sequence). The CDR3 nucleotides read TGTGCTAGCAGCCTGCTTGCGGGAGGAGAGACCCAGTACTTC. Translation: CASSLLAGGETQYF. Supplemented by reference TRBV7-7 and TRBJ2-5, the full variable domain reads GAGVSQSPRYKVTKRGQDVTLRCDPISSHATLYWYQQALGQGPEFLTYFNYEAQPDKSGLPSDRFSAERPEGSISTLTIQRTEQRDSAMYRCASSLLAGGETQYFGPGTRLLVL.

The sample holds one count of this clone. The chain couples TRBV6-4 to TRBJ2-1, with a tentative D call TRBD1 (5 bases). Trimming cost V 0 bases and J 2 bases, with 11 bases left between them. The V gene's germline CDR1 is MRHNA and CDR2 SNTAGT. The CDR3 covers 16 residues. The CDR3 sequence: CASSDSWGGPYNEQFF. CDR3 DNA sequence: TGTGCCAGCAGTGACTCCTGGGGCGGACCCTACAATGAGCAGTTCTTC.

The chain links TRBV27 to TRBJ2-7; 9 nucleotides align to TRBD1. Germline CDR1 MNHEY, CDR2 SMNVEV (reference sequence). The CDR3 consists of 15 residues. V gave up 5 bases and J gave up 2 bases; unmatched junction bases: 7. CDR3 nucleotides: TGTGCCAGCAGTATTCGGGACAGGGCTCCCTACGAGCAGTACTTC. Its translation is CASSIRDRAPYEQYF.

The V call is TRBV5-4, the J call TRBJ1-1, with D possibly matching TRBD1 (6 bases). V was trimmed by 4 bases and J by 0 bases, leaving 19 bases between them. This CDR3 region has 17 residues. Per germline, CDR1 SGHNT and CDR2 YYREEE (reference sequence). In DNA, the CDR3 is TGTGCCAGCAGCCTGCTACCCCAAGACAGGTTGAACACTGAAGCTTTCTTT. It codes for CASSLLPQDRLNTEAFF.

The V and J genes are TRBV4-1 and TRBJ2-3; TRBD2 aligns across 7 bases. The germline V gene encodes CDR1 MGHRA and CDR2 YSYEKL. V was pared by 0 bases and J by 5 bases, with 2 bases of the junction left unmatched. This CDR3 region has 14 residues. The CDR3 here is CASSQEGRGDTQYF. The CDR3 nucleotides read TGCGCCAGCAGCCAAGAAGGGAGGGGAGATACGCAGTATTTT.

The chain joins TRBV5-1 to TRBJ1-1; the match to TRBD1 covers 7 bases. Per the germline V gene, CDR1 is SGHRS and CDR2 is YFSETQ. This CDR3 region has 16 residues. With V trimmed by 4 bases and J by 1 base, 10 bases remained unmatched. CDR3 region: CASSPRQGNRNTEAFF. CDR3 bases: TGCGCCAGCAGCCCTCGACAGGGTAATAGGAACACTGAAGCTTTCTTT.

The chain recombines TRBV30 with TRBJ2-2; D possibly corresponds to TRBD2 (5 bases). CDR3 size: 18 residues. Trimming took 1 base from V and 3 from J, leaving 21 bases between them. Looked up from germline, CDR1 is GTSNPN and CDR2 is SVGIG (reference sequence). CDR3 residues: CAWSAQVVRERDTGELFF. Here the CDR3 DNA reads TGTGCCTGGAGTGCCCAAGTCGTGAGGGAGAGAGACACCGGGGAGCTGTTTTTT.

The chain uses TRBV9 and TRBJ2-2; the D gene is possibly TRBD2 (6 bases). The V gene lost 3 bases and the J gene lost 7 bases, with 16 bases spanning the gap. CDR3 size: 15 residues. Germline lookup yields CDR1 SGDLS and CDR2 YYNGEE. In DNA form, the CDR3 reads TGTGCCAGCAGCGCCCGGAGGGGAACGGGCGGGGAGCTGTTTTTT. Translation: CASSARRGTGGELFF.

The rearrangement links TRBV19 to TRBJ1-5, with D perhaps TRBD1 (5 bases). This CDR3 is 16 amino acids long. V was trimmed by 4 bases and J by 0 bases, leaving 13 bases between them. Germline-derived CDR1 and CDR2 are LNHDA and SQIVND (reference sequence). CDR3 in amino acids: CASSTTGAYSNQPQHF. DNA of the CDR3: TGTGCCAGTAGTACCACAGGAGCTTATAGCAATCAGCCCCAGCATTTT. Full variable domain (outside the CDR3, taken from reference TRBV19 and TRBJ1-5): DGGITQSPKYLFRKEGQNVTLSCEQNLNHDAMYWYRQDPGQGLRLIYYSQIVNDFQKGDIAEGYSVSREKKESFPLTVTSAQKNPTAFYLCASSTTGAYSNQPQHFGDGTRLSIL.

The CDR3 nucleotides are TGCGCCAGCAGCCACGAGCCTCAATCGAGCGGGAGAGCTCTGTCCGAGCAGTACTTC. Translating gives CASSHEPQSSGRALSEQYF. This chain joins TRBV5-1 and TRBJ2-7, with 8 bases matching TRBD2. The CDR3 extends over 19 amino acids. V shed 4 bases and J 6 bases; nucleotides not matched to a gene: 24. Germline assignment: CDR1 SGHRS and CDR2 YFSETQ.

This clone came up a few times. This chain joins TRBV6-5 and TRBJ2-6; TRBD1 matches 7 bases. Germline CDR1 MNHEY, CDR2 SVGAGI. With 5 bases clipped from V and 0 bases from J, the junction kept 1 base outside the gene matches. The CDR3 is 15 amino acids. CDR3 sequence reads: CASSRGLSGANVLTF. Written as DNA, the CDR3 is TGTGCCAGCAGTAGGGGGCTCTCTGGGGCCAACGTCCTGACTTTC.

The sample holds one count of this clone. This sequence joins TRBV28 and TRBJ2-2; D perhaps matches TRBD2 (7 bases). V was trimmed by 6 bases and J by 7 bases, leaving 27 bases between them. Germline CDR1 reads MDHEN; CDR2 reads SYDVKM. This CDR3 contains 18 residues. In nucleotides, the CDR3 is TGTGCCAGCAGCTTCTTTGCAGGGGTGGGAGGGCGCGGCGGGGAGCTGTTTTTT. Translation gives CASSFFAGVGGRGGELFF.

The table lists this clone with a count of one. The rearrangement links TRBV29-1 to TRBJ1-2; TRBD1 aligns across 8 bases. The trim removed 6 bases at V and 3 bases at J, leaving 9 bases unmatched. Germline assignment: CDR1 SQVTM and CDR2 ANQGSEA. CDR3 length equals 14 residues. This chain's CDR3 is CSVGTGGNDYGYTF. The CDR3 DNA is TGCAGCGTAGGCACAGGGGGTAACGACTATGGCTACACCTTC.

A remark on this clone: Within the sample, other DNA sequences also encode this same CDR3. This chain joins TRBV18 and TRBJ2-5; D unresolved. Trimming cost V 0 bases and J 1 base, with 3 bases left between them. The CDR3 is 13 residues long. Germline V lookup: CDR1 KGHSH, CDR2 LQKENI. CDR3 in amino acids: CASSPPGQETQYF. CDR3 in DNA: TGTGCCAGCTCACCACCCGGCCAAGAGACCCAGTACTTC. The complete variable domain, with remaining parts taken from reference TRBV18 and TRBJ2-5, reads NAGVMQNPRHLVRRRGQEARLRCSPMKGHSHVYWYRQLPEEGLKFMVYLQKENIIDESGMPKERFSAEFPKEGPSILRIQQVVRGDSAAYFCASSPPGQETQYFGPGTRLLVL.

This clone appeared a single time. This chain links TRBV18 with TRBJ2-5; 8 bases line up with TRBD2. The V segment lost 3 bases and the J segment 3 bases; nucleotides outside the gene matches: 15. Germline loops: CDR1 KGHSH, CDR2 LQKENI. The CDR3 extends over 18 amino acids. The CDR3 nucleotides read TGTGCCAGCTCACCCCGGGTAGCGGGAAGAAAATTCGAAGAGACCCAGTACTTC. Translating gives CASSPRVAGRKFEETQYF.

This clone has a count of ten or more. The CDR3 region has the DNA TGTGCCAGCAGCTTGGTTGGTAGTGGAAACACCATATATTTT. Its protein product is CASSLVGSGNTIYF. The rearrangement links TRBV5-5 to TRBJ1-3; no clear D. Germline loops: CDR1 SGHKS, CDR2 YYEKEE (reference sequence). The ends were cut back, 0 bases at V and 3 bases at J, with 7 bases in the middle. CDR3 length equals 14 residues.